These 14 T cell receptor beta chains were all obtained from the same sample, sequenced in a study of naive and memory T cell subsets. Two oligonucleotides, mixed equimolar, formed the beta constant-region primer covering TRBC1 and TRBC2. MiXCR, applied by TCRdb to the UMI-ligation and nested PCR reads, yields one record per CDR3 protein. The sample has roughly 140,000 distinct CDR3 sequences, 15% to 20% seen once. Sequenced: naive CD4+ T cells from blood. These receptors were collected from a human donor in good health.

The chain couples TRBV24-1 to TRBJ2-2; no reliable D call. The CDR3 runs to 15 residues. CDR1 KGHDR and CDR2 SFDVKD come from the germline V gene. V lost 4 bases and J lost 0, with 8 bases in between. The CDR3 coding sequence is TGTGCCACCAGTGAACTTGGACCGAACACCGGGGAGCTGTTTTTT. Its protein is CATSELGPNTGELFF.

CDR3: CASSLEAVYNEQFF. The CDR3 nucleotides read TGCGCCAGCAGCTTGGAAGCGGTTTACAATGAGCAGTTCTTC. This rearrangement joins TRBV5-1 to TRBJ2-1; D perhaps matches TRBD2 (5 bases). The V and J ends lost 0 bases and 4 bases respectively, with 8 bases between them. Germline values: CDR1 SGHRS, CDR2 YFSETQ. This CDR3 region has 14 residues.

This chain's CDR3 is CSAGQGAQTYEQYF. DNA of the CDR3: TGCAGTGCTGGACAGGGTGCCCAAACCTACGAGCAGTACTTC. The rearrangement links TRBV20-1 to TRBJ2-7, with TRBD1 matching 8 bases. Germline CDR1 DFQATT, CDR2 SNEGSKA (reference sequence). Germline trimming cut 5 bases from V and 2 bases from J; bases unmatched to any gene: 8. The CDR3 covers 14 residues.

The chain uses TRBV29-1 and TRBJ1-3; TRBD1 might be the D (6 bases). CDR3 size: 13 residues. The germline V gene has CDR1 SQVTM and CDR2 ANQGSEA. V was pared by 7 bases and J by 2 bases, with 12 bases between. CDR3 nucleotides: TGCAGCGCCGACGACAGGCCTGGAAACACCATATATTTT. This translates into CSADDRPGNTIYF.

This clonotype was picked up a small number of times. The V and J genes are TRBV9 and TRBJ1-5; no clear D. The CDR3 covers 13 residues. V lost 2 bases and J 6 bases, leaving 9 bases between the germline ends. Looked up from germline, CDR1 is SGDLS and CDR2 is YYNGEE. The CDR3 DNA reads as TGTGCCAGCAGCGTCTCGGTTGGTCAGCCCCAGCATTTT. Amino acid sequence: CASSVSVGQPQHF. The whole variable domain, remainder taken from reference TRBV9 and TRBJ1-5, is DSGVTQTPKHLITATGQRVTLRCSPRSGDLSVYWYQQSLDQGLQFLIQYYNGEERAKGNILERFSAQQFPDLHSELNLSSLELGDSALYFCASSVSVGQPQHFGDGTRLSIL.

The CDR3 spells CAIGQGAGGELFF. CDR3 DNA: TGTGCCATCGGACAGGGGGCAGGCGGGGAGCTGTTTTTT. The J gene is TRBJ2-2, the V gene TRBV7-7, with 11 bases matching TRBD1. After removal of 10 bases from V and 7 bases from J, the junction contained 5 bases not matched to a gene. The CDR3 is made up of 13 amino acids. Germline V gives CDR1 SSHAT, CDR2 FNYEAQ (reference sequence).

The gene calls are TRBV7-2 and TRBJ2-7, with D possibly matching TRBD1 (6 bases). The CDR3 contains 15 residues. Trimming removed 1 base from V and 1 base from J, with 11 bases in between. The V gene's germline CDR1 is SGHTA and CDR2 FQGNSA. As DNA, the CDR3 is TGTGCCAGCAGCTTAGATGGGGGCGCATCCTACGAGCAGTACTTC. It encodes CASSLDGGASYEQYF.

There are a few counts of this clonotype. The chain joins TRBV2 to TRBJ1-4; 8 bases agree with TRBD1. Per germline, CDR1 SNHLY and CDR2 FYNNEI. The junction had 15 bases not matched to a gene; V was cut back by 7 bases and J by 5 bases. The CDR3 has 17 residues. The chain's CDR3 is CASTPGTGGGVNEKLFF. In DNA, the CDR3 is TGTGCCAGCACCCCCGGGACAGGTGGCGGAGTAAATGAAAAACTGTTTTTT.

This clonotype appeared a few times. The chain links TRBV27 to TRBJ2-5; 12 nucleotides agree with TRBD1. The CDR3 spans 23 residues. Germline assignment: CDR1 MNHEY and CDR2 SMNVEV (reference sequence). With V trimmed by 5 bases and J by 4 bases, 29 bases remained unmatched. CDR3 coding DNA: TGTGCCAGCAGTACTCGGGACAGGGGGCCAGCGGGGGCCCTTCCGGGGATCAGAGAGACCCAGTACTTC. Translation gives CASSTRDRGPAGALPGIRETQYF.

V and J are TRBV6-1 and TRBJ2-3; weak D call: TRBD1 (7 bases). Germline CDR1 reads MNHNS; CDR2 reads SASEGT. The CDR3 spans 17 residues. V lost 6 bases to trimming and J lost 3 bases, with 22 bases between them. The CDR3 DNA sequence: TGTGCCAGCAGCTACAGGGGCGAGGGAGGAGTGACAGATACGCAGTATTTT. Encoded protein: CASSYRGEGGVTDTQYF.

The chain has TRBV7-6 and TRBJ1-6; 7 positions match TRBD1. With 2 bases clipped from V and 6 bases from J, the junction kept 4 bases outside the gene matches. The CDR3 runs 15 residues. The germline V gene has CDR1 SGHVS and CDR2 FNYEAQ. CDR3 loop: CASSLSQGGNSPLHF. The CDR3 coding sequence is TGTGCCAGCAGCTTAAGCCAGGGGGGTAATTCACCCCTCCACTTT.

This clonotype has a handful of counts. The chain combines TRBV10-3 with TRBJ1-5, with TRBD1 as a possible D gene (5 bases). V gave up 5 bases and J gave up 5 bases, with 13 bases separating them. Germline CDR1 reads ENHRY; CDR2 reads SYGVKD. The CDR3 extends over 14 amino acids. CDR3 amino acids: CAISTMGGDQPQHF. Written as DNA, the CDR3 is TGTGCCATCAGTACTATGGGGGGGGATCAGCCCCAGCATTTT.

This clonotype came up a few times. This chain links TRBV29-1 with TRBJ2-7; 14 bases align to TRBD2. Germline V gives CDR1 SQVTM, CDR2 ANQGSEA. V gave up 6 bases and J gave up 2 bases; unmatched junction bases: 12. The CDR3 runs to 17 residues. The CDR3 nucleotides read TGCAGCGTCGCCGGGACTAGCGGGAGCTCGTACCCCTACGAGCAGTACTTC. It translates to CSVAGTSGSSYPYEQYF.

This chain uses TRBV2 with TRBJ2-3; TRBD1 matches at 10 bases. Unmatched junction bases numbered 9, after V lost 11 bases and J lost 4 bases. Germline V gene lookup returns CDR1 SNHLY and CDR2 FYNNEI. The CDR3 runs to 14 residues. The CDR3 bases are TGTGCCTGTCGACAGGGGGCGAGCGCAGATACGCAGTATTTT. Protein: CACRQGASADTQYF.